This note documents a single T cell receptor (beta chain) sequence. The sample comes from a study of blood T cell repertoires in COVID-19. Measured with immunoSEQ multiplex PCR; TCRdb has only the in-frame clones, and not every one. The sample holds over 40,000 clones; around 80% are singletons and the top ten take 16%. Specimen: peripheral blood. This sequence was found in a middle-aged man with acute or convalescent COVID-19.

This chain's CDR3 is CASSPRAGGDYQPQHF. Here the CDR3 DNA reads TGTGCCAGCTCACCACGGGCAGGGGGAGATTATCAGCCCCAGCATTTT. The chain recombines TRBV18 with TRBJ1-5; 7 bases map to TRBD1. The V segment lost 1 base and the J segment 5 bases; nucleotides outside the gene matches: 8. The germline gives CDR1 KGHSH, CDR2 LQKENI. The CDR3 consists of 16 residues.